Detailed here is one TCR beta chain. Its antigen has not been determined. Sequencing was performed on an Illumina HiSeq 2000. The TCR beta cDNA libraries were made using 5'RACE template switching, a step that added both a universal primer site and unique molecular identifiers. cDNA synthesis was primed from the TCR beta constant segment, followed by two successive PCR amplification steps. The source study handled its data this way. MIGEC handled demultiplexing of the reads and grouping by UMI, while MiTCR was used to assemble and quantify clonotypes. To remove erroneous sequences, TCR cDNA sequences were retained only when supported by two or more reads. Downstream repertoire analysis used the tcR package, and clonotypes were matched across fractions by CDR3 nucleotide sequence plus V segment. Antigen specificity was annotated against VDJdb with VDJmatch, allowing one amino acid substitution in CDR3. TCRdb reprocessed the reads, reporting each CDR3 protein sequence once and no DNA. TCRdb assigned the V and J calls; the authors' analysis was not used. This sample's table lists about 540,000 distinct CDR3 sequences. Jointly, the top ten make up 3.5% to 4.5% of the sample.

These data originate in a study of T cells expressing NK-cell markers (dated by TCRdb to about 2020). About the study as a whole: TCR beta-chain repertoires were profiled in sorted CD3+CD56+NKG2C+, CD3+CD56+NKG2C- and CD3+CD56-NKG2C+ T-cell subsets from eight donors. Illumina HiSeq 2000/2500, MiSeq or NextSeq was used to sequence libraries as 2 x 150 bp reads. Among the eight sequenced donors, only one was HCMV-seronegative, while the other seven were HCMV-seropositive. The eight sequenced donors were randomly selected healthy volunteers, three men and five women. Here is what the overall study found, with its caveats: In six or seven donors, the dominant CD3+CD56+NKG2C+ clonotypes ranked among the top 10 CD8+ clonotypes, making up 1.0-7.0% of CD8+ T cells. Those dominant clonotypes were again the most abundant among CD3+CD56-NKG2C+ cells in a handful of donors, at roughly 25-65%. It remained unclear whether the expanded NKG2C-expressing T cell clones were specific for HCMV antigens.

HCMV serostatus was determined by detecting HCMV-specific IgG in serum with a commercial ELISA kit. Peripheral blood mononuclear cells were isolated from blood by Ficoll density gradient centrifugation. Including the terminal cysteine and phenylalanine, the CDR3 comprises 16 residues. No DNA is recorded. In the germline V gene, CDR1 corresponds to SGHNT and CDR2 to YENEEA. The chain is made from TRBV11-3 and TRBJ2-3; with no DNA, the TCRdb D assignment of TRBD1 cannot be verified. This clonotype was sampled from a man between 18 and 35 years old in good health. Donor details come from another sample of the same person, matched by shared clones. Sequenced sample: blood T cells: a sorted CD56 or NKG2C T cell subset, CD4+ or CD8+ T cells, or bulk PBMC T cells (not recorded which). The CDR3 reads CASSLGDGEDTDTQYF. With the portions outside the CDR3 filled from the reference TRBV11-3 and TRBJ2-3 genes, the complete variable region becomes EAGVVQSPRYKIIEKKQPVAFWCNPISGHNTLYWYLQNLGQGPELLIRYENEEAVDDSQLPKDRFSAERLKGVDSTLKIQPAELGDSAVYLCASSLGDGEDTDTQYFGPGTRLTVL.